What follows are 14 T cell receptor beta chains derived from one specimen sequenced in a study of cytomegalovirus exposure and HLA in healthy donors. The PCR had 60 Vbeta and 13 Jbeta primers. Assay: immunoSEQ multiplex PCR; the TCRdb copy retains only in-frame clones and omits some. Of about 160,000 clones listed, roughly 80% were seen once; the top ten hold roughly 1.2%. The sample taken for sequencing was PBMCs. The origin of the receptors is a woman between 50 and 59 years old in good health and CMV-seronegative.

The V call is TRBV6-5, the J call TRBJ1-2, with D perhaps matching TRBD1 (6 bases). Germline V gene data show CDR1 as MNHEY and CDR2 as SVGAGI. This CDR3 comprises 15 residues. The V gene lost 8 bases and the J gene lost 2 bases, with 18 bases spanning the gap. CDR3 loop: CASLRIQGENYGYTF. CDR3 coding DNA: TGTGCCAGCCTAAGGATACAGGGAGAGAACTATGGCTACACCTTC.

The V call is TRBV30, the J call TRBJ1-4; D is unresolved. The CDR3 extends over 14 amino acids. V lost 1 base to trimming and J lost 3 bases, with 9 bases between them. Germline V gives CDR1 GTSNPN, CDR2 SVGIG (reference sequence). The CDR3 coding sequence is TGTGCCTGGAGTGCCCGGTTGGCTAATGAAAAACTGTTTTTT. Encoded protein: CAWSARLANEKLFF. The full variable domain, completed using reference TRBV30 and TRBJ1-4, is SQTIHQWPATLVQPVGSPLSLECTVEGTSNPNLYWYRQAAGRGLQLLFYSVGIGQISSEVPQNLSASRPQDRQFILSSKKLLLSDSGFYLCAWSARLANEKLFFGSGTQLSVL.

The V and J genes are TRBV18 and TRBJ1-3; no reliable D call. CDR3 size: 14 residues. Deletions cut 0 bases from V and 0 bases from J, with 3 bases between. CDR1 is KGHSH and CDR2 is LQKENI in the germline V gene. The CDR3 sequence is CASSPPGSGNTIYF. The CDR3 region has the DNA TGTGCCAGCTCACCACCCGGCTCTGGAAACACCATATATTTT.

V is TRBV9 and J is TRBJ2-1; 16 bases agree with TRBD2. Germline CDR1 and CDR2: SGDLS and YYNGEE. There are 17 residues in the CDR3. V was pared by 4 bases and J by 4 bases, with 5 bases of the junction left unmatched. The CDR3 protein is CASSLGTSGGAYNEQFF. Written as DNA, the CDR3 is TGTGCCAGCAGCCTAGGGACTAGCGGGGGGGCTTACAATGAGCAGTTCTTC.

This chain links TRBV29-1 with TRBJ2-3; 10 nucleotides match TRBD2. CDR1 is SQVTM, CDR2 ANQGSEA, per germline. CDR3 length equals 16 residues. J gave up 5 bases and V 3 bases, and 11 bases lay outside the gene matches. CDR3 protein: CSVEGGLAGDLDTQYF. CDR3 DNA: TGCAGCGTTGAGGGCGGGCTAGCGGGGGATCTAGATACGCAGTATTTT.

This clone was counted a few times. The CDR3, as DNA: TGTGCCAGCAGAGCGGGGCAGGGGGCAAGCAACTATGGCTACACCTTC. Protein: CASRAGQGASNYGYTF. The chain employs TRBV28 and TRBJ1-2; 8 nucleotides agree with TRBD1. The CDR3 has 16 residues. Germline V gene data show CDR1 as MDHEN and CDR2 as SYDVKM. V dropped 6 bases and J dropped 2; count of bases not matched to a gene: 11.

The chain couples TRBV9 to TRBJ1-1; 8 bases are a match to TRBD1. The germline V gene encodes CDR1 SGDLS and CDR2 YYNGEE. The CDR3 has 15 residues. The trim removed 3 bases at V and 5 bases at J, leaving 9 bases unmatched. CDR3 region: CASSDRQGAPTEAFF. In nucleotides, the CDR3 is TGTGCCAGCAGCGACCGTCAGGGGGCCCCGACTGAAGCTTTCTTT.

The J gene is TRBJ1-3, the V gene TRBV19; no definite D call. V lost 6 bases, J lost 0 bases, and 12 bases lay in between. CDR1 and CDR2 (germline): LNHDA, SQIVND (reference sequence). The CDR3 is 15 amino acids. DNA for the CDR3: TGTGCCAGTAGGCTTTACAGCAGCTCTGGAAACACCATATATTTT. Protein product: CASRLYSSSGNTIYF.

This chain connects TRBV5-1 to TRBJ2-2; TRBD1 matches 7 bases. The length of the CDR3 is 16 residues. Germline CDR1 and CDR2: SGHRS and YFSETQ. After removal of 3 bases from V and 4 bases from J, the junction contained 9 bases not matched to a gene. CDR3: CASSYRTGEITGELFF. The CDR3 DNA is TGCGCCAGCAGCTACCGGACAGGTGAAATCACCGGGGAGCTGTTTTTT. Full variable domain (rest looked up from reference TRBV5-1 and TRBJ2-2): KAGVTQTPRYLIKTRGQQVTLSCSPISGHRSVSWYQQTPGQGLQFLFEYFSETQRNKGNFPGRFSGRQFSNSRSEMNVSTLELGDSALYLCASSYRTGEITGELFFGEGSRLTVL.

This sequence joins TRBV5-1 and TRBJ2-1, with 8 bases matching TRBD2. Germline V CDR1 and CDR2: SGHRS, YFSETQ. This CDR3 comprises 17 residues. The trim removed 4 bases at V and 0 bases at J, leaving 9 bases unmatched. CDR3 region: CASSPFVAGSSYNEQFF. The CDR3 nucleotides read TGCGCCAGCAGCCCCTTTGTAGCGGGGAGCTCCTACAATGAGCAGTTCTTC.

In the case of this clone: Its ends do not fully match the called genes, so a read error is possible. The V gene is TRBV7-7, the J gene TRBJ2-7; 10 bases are a match to TRBD1. Germline CDR1 is SSHAT and CDR2 is FNYEAQ (reference sequence). This CDR3 is built from 14 residues. CDR3 in DNA: TGTGCTAGCAGCCTCCGGGACAGGGGCTACGAGCAGTACTTC. As protein: CASSLRDRGYEQYF.

This chain uses TRBV14 with TRBJ2-7, with D possibly being TRBD1 (5 bases). Germline V gene data show CDR1 as SGHDN and CDR2 as FVKESK. Deletions cut 5 bases from V and 3 bases from J, with 14 bases between. The CDR3 loop spans 14 amino acids. The CDR3 sequence: CASSLGRGLYEQYF. CDR3 in DNA: TGTGCCAGCAGCTTGGGAAGGGGCCTCTACGAGCAGTACTTC.

The gene calls are TRBV13 and TRBJ2-1, with TRBD2 matching 13 bases. Germline V gene lookup returns CDR1 PRHDT and CDR2 FYEKMQ (reference sequence). The V gene end was trimmed by 5 bases and the J gene end by 5 bases; junction bases not matched to a gene: 9. The CDR3 is made up of 17 amino acids. CDR3 protein: CASSPGTSGAINNEQFF. CDR3 coding DNA: TGTGCCAGCAGCCCCGGGACTAGCGGGGCGATAAACAATGAGCAGTTCTTC.

The CDR3, as DNA: TGTGCCAGCAGCCGACGGACAGGGGGTTTTGGAAACACCATATATTTT. Translating gives CASSRRTGGFGNTIYF. This chain joins TRBV7-2 and TRBJ1-3; 10 bases agree with TRBD1. The CDR3 has 16 residues. CDR1 SGHTA and CDR2 FQGNSA come from the germline V gene. J gave up 3 bases and V 5 bases, and 7 bases lay outside the gene matches.